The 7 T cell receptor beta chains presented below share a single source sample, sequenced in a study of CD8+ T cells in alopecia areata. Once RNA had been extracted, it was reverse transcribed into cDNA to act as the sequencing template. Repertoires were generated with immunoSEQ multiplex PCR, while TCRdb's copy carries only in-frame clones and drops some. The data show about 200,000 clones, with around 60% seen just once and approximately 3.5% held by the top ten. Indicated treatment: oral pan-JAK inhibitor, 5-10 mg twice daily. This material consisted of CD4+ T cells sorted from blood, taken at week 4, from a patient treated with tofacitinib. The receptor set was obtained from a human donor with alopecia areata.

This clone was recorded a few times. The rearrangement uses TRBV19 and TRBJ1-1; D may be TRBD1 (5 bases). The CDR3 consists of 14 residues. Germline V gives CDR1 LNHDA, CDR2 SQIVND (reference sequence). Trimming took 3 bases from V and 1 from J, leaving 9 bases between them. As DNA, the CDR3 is TGTGCCAGTAGTATTCAGGGTTGGAACACTGAAGCTTTCTTT. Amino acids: CASSIQGWNTEAFF.

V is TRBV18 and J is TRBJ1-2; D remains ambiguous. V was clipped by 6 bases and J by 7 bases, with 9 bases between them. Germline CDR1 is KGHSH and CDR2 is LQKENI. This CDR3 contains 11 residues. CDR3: CASSQERGYTF. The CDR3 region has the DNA TGTGCCAGCTCTCAAGAGCGTGGCTACACCTTC.

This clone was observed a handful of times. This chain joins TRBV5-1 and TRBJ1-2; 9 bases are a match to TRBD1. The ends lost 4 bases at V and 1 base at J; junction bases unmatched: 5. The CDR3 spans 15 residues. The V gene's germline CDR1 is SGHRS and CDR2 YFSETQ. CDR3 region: CASSPGDRDNYGYTF. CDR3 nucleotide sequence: TGCGCCAGCAGCCCTGGGGACAGGGATAACTATGGCTACACCTTC.

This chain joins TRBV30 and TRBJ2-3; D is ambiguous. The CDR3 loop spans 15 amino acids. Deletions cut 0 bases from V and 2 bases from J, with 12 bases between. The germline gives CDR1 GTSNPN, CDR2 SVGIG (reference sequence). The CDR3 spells CAWSVPYVATDTQYF. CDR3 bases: TGTGCCTGGAGTGTTCCCTATGTGGCCACAGATACGCAGTATTTT. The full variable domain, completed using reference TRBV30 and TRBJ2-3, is SQTIHQWPATLVQPVGSPLSLECTVEGTSNPNLYWYRQAAGRGLQLLFYSVGIGQISSEVPQNLSASRPQDRQFILSSKKLLLSDSGFYLCAWSVPYVATDTQYFGPGTRLTVL.

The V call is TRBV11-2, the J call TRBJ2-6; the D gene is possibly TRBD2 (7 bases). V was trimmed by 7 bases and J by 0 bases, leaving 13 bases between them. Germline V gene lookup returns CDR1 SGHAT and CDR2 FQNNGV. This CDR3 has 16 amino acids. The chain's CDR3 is CASTLRGGSGANVLTF. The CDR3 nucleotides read TGTGCCAGCACGCTAAGGGGGGGCTCTGGGGCCAACGTCCTGACTTTC.

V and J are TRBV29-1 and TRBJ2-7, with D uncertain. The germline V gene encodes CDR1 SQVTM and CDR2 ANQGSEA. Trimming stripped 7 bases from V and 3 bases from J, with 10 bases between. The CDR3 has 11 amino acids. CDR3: CSASLGYEQYF. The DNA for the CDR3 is TGCAGCGCTTCCTTGGGCTACGAGCAGTACTTC.

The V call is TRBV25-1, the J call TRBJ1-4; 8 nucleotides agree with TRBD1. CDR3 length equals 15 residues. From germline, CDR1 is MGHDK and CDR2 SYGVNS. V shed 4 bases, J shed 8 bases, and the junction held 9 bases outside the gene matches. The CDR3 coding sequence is TGTGCCAGCAGTGCTCAGGGGGCGCGAGGCGAAAAACTGTTTTTT. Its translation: CASSAQGARGEKLFF.